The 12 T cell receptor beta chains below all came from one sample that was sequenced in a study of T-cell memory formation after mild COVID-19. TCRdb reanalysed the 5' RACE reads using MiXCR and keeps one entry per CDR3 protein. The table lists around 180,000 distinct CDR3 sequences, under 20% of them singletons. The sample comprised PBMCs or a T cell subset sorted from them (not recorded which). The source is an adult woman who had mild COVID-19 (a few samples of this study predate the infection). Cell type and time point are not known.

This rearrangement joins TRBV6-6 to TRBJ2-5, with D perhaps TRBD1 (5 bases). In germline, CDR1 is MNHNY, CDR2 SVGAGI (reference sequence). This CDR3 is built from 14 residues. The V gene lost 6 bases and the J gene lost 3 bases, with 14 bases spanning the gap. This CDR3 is CASRPFGHKETQYF. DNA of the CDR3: TGTGCCAGCAGGCCCTTCGGACACAAAGAGACCCAGTACTTC.

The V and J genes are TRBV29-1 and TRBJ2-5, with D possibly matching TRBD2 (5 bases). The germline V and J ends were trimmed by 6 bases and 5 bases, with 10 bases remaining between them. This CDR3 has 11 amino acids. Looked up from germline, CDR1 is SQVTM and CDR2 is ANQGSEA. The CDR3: CSVGELETQYF. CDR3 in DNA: TGCAGCGTCGGGGAATTGGAGACCCAGTACTTC. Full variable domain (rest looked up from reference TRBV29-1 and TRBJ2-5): SAVISQKPSRDICQRGTSLTIQCQVDSQVTMMFWYRQQPGQSLTLIATANQGSEATYESGFVIDKFPISRPNLTFSTLTVSNMSPEDSSIYLCSVGELETQYFGPGTRLLVL.

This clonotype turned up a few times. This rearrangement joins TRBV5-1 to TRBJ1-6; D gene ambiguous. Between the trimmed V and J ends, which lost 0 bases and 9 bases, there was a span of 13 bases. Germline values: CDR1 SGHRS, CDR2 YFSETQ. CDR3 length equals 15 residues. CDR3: CASSLGEPSVSPLHF. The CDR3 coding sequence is TGCGCCAGCAGCTTGGGAGAACCCTCCGTTTCACCCCTCCACTTT.

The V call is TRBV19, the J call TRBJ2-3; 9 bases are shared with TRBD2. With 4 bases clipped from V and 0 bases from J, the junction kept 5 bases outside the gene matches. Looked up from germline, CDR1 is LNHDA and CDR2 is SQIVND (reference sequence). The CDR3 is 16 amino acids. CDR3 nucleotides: TGTGCCAGTAGTACCTCGGCGGGAGGGAGCACAGATACGCAGTATTTT. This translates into CASSTSAGGSTDTQYF. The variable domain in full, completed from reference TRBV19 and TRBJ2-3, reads DGGITQSPKYLFRKEGQNVTLSCEQNLNHDAMYWYRQDPGQGLRLIYYSQIVNDFQKGDIAEGYSVSREKKESFPLTVTSAQKNPTAFYLCASSTSAGGSTDTQYFGPGTRLTVL.

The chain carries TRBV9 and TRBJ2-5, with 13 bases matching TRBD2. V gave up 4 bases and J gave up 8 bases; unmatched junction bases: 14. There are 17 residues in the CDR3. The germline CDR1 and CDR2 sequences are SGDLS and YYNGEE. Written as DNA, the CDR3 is TGTGCCAGCAGCCCCCAGACTAGCGGGGGGTTCGGTCGAACCCAGTACTTC. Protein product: CASSPQTSGGFGRTQYF.

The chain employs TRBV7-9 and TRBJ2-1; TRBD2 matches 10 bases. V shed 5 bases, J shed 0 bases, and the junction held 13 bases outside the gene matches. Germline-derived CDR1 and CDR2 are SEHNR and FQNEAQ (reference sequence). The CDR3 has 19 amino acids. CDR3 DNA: TGTGCCAGCAGCCCTAGGGTGCTAGCGGGGGCCAGCTCCTACAATGAGCAGTTCTTC. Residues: CASSPRVLAGASSYNEQFF.

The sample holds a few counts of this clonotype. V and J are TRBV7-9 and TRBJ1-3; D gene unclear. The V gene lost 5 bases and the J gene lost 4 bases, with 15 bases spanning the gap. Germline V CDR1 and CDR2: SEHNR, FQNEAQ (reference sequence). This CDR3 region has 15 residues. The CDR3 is CASSPGEIPGNTIYF. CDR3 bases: TGTGCCAGCAGCCCCGGGGAAATCCCAGGAAACACCATATATTTT.

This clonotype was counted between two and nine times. The CDR3 DNA is TGTGCCAGCAGCAGAAAGACTACCCACTCCACAGATACGCAGTATTTT. Its translation is CASSRKTTHSTDTQYF. This chain joins TRBV21-1 and TRBJ2-3; TRBD2 is the table's D call and was not checked against the DNA. TRBV21-1 is a documented pseudogene. The CDR3 totals 16 residues.

This chain's CDR3 is CASSLVGGPVNTQYF. In DNA form, the CDR3 reads TGTGCCAGCAGTTTAGTAGGAGGCCCGGTGAATACGCAGTATTTT. The rearrangement uses TRBV12-3 or TRBV12-4 and TRBJ2-3, with D perhaps matching TRBD2 (5 bases). This CDR3 has 15 amino acids. The V end lost 1 base, the J end lost 7 bases, and 15 bases lay between the germline ends.

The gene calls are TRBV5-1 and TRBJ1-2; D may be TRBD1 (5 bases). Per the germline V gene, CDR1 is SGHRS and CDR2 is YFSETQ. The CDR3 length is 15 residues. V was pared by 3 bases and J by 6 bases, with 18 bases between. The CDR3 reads CASSYGPGGLDGYTF. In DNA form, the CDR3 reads TGCGCCAGCAGCTATGGCCCTGGGGGGTTGGATGGCTACACCTTC.

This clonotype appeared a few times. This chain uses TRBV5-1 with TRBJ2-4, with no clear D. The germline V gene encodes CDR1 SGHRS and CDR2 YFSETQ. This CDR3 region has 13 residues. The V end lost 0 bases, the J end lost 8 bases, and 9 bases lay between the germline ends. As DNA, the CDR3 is TGCGCCAGCAGCTTGGCAGGCCCGGACATTCAGTACTTC. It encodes CASSLAGPDIQYF. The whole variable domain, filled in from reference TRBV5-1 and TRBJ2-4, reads KAGVTQTPRYLIKTRGQQVTLSCSPISGHRSVSWYQQTPGQGLQFLFEYFSETQRNKGNFPGRFSGRQFSNSRSEMNVSTLELGDSALYLCASSLAGPDIQYFGAGTRLSVL.

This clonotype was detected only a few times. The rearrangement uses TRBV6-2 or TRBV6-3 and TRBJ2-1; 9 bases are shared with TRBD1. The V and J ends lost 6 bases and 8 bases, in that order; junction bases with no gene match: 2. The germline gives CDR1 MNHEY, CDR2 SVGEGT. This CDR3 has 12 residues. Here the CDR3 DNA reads TGTGCCAGCAGACAGGGGGCTTATGAGCAGTTCTTC. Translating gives CASRQGAYEQFF.